This T cell receptor beta chain comes out of a study of immune cell composition in non-small cell lung cancer. Normal lung was sampled as far from the tumour as possible, at least 3 cm. Genomic DNA came from frozen unsorted single-cell suspensions. Trimming pared 4 bases from V and 2 bases from J, leaving 13 bases between. The CDR3 loop spans 15 amino acids. Germline V gene sequence: CDR1 SGHDT, CDR2 YYEEEE. This clone was found a few times. Sequencing used immunoSEQ multiplex PCR; TCRdb keeps in-frame clones, though not all of them. The table shows about 1,500 clones, with approximately 66% occurring only once.

This clonotype was obtained from a human donor with non-small cell lung cancer. The material sequenced was non-adjacent lung tissue. The V call is TRBV5-6, the J call TRBJ1-3; the D gene is possibly TRBD1 (5 bases). The CDR3 region has the DNA TGTGCCAGCAGCCCCCCCGCGGGGGCTGGAAACACCATATATTTT. Its translation is CASSPPAGAGNTIYF. Filled out from reference TRBV5-6 and TRBJ1-3, the complete variable domain reads DAGVTQSPTHLIKTRGQQVTLRCSPKSGHDTVSWYQQALGQGPQFIFQYYEEEERQRGNFPDRFSGHQFPNYSSELNVNALLLGDSALYLCASSPPAGAGNTIYFGEGSWLTVV.